This TCR beta chain is drawn from a study of T cells expressing NK-cell markers. The CDR3 runs to 16 residues. Germline V gene data show CDR1 as SQVTM and CDR2 as ANQGSEA. TCRdb reanalyzed the 5' RACE reads, giving one entry per CDR3 protein sequence and no DNA. The sample has over 150,000 distinct CDR3 sequences. The clonotype comes from a man aged 18-70 years in good health. The rearrangement joins TRBV29-1 to TRBJ1-1; TCRdb selects TRBD1, and the lack of DNA leaves this call unchecked. The sample taken for sequencing was blood T cells: a sorted CD56 or NKG2C T cell subset, CD4+ or CD8+ T cells, or bulk PBMC T cells (not recorded which). The CDR3 loop reads CSVDLGGTGGWTEAFF. Complete variable domain (other parts from reference TRBV29-1 and TRBJ1-1): SAVISQKPSRDICQRGTSLTIQCQVDSQVTMMFWYRQQPGQSLTLIATANQGSEATYESGFVIDKFPISRPNLTFSTLTVSNMSPEDSSIYLCSVDLGGTGGWTEAFFGQGTRLTVV.